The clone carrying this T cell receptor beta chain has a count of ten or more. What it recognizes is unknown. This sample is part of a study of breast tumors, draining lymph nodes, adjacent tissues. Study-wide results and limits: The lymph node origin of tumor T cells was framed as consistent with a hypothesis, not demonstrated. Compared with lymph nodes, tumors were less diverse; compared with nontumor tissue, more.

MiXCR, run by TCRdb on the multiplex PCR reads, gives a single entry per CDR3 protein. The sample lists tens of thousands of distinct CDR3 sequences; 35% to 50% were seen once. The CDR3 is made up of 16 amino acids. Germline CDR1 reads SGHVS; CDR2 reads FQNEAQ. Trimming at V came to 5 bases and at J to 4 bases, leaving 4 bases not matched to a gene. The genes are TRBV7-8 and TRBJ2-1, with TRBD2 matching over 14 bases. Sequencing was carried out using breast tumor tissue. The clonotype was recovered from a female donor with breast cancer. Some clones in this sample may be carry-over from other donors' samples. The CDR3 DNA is TGTGCCAGCAGCCCGGGACTAGCGGGAGTTTACAATGAGCAGTTCTTC. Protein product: CASSPGLAGVYNEQFF.